This section outlines one T cell receptor (beta chain) sequence together with its context. What it recognizes is unknown. This sample is drawn from a study of cytomegalovirus exposure and HLA in healthy donors. The CDR3 is made up of 13 amino acids. Trimming stripped 4 bases from V and 8 bases from J, with 12 bases between. Germline V CDR1 and CDR2: MNHEY, SVGAGI. Each donor's status was that of a healthy bone marrow donor. Primers included in the PCR were 60 Vbeta and 13 Jbeta primers. Repertoires were generated with immunoSEQ multiplex PCR, while TCRdb's copy carries only in-frame clones and drops some. In total, the table holds 160,000 or so clones. The study, taken as a whole, reports: Apparent HLA restriction characterized most CMV-associated TCR beta chains in a later analysis. CMV serostatus was the only immune exposure information that was available. With later analysis, a missense DCLRE1C variant became linked to TCR beta V- and J-gene trimming.

Sequencing used PBMCs. The chain combines TRBV6-5 with TRBJ2-1; the D gene is possibly TRBD2 (6 bases). This receptor was obtained from a man under 40 in good health and CMV-seronegative. This chain's CDR3 is CASSSFRGYEQFF. The CDR3 DNA reads as TGTGCCAGCAGTTCGTTCCGGGGGTATGAGCAGTTCTTC.